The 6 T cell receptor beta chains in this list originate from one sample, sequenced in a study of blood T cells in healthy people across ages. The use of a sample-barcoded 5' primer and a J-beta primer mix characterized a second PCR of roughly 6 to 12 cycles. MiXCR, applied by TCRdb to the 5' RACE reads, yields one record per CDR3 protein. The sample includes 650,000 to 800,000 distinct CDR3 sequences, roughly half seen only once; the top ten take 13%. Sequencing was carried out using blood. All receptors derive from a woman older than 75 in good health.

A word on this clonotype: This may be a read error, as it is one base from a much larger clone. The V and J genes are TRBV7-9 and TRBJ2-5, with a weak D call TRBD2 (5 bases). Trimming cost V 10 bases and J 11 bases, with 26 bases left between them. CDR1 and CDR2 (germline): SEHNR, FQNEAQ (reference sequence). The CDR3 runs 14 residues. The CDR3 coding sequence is TGTGCCACCCTCCCTAGCATCGATCCCAGTGAGCAGTACTTC. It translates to CATLPSIDPSEQYF.

CDR3 nucleotide sequence: TGTGCCAGCAGCTTCACTTCTAGCGGGGGGGCCGGAGATACGCAGTATTTT. Protein product: CASSFTSSGGAGDTQYF. This chain joins TRBV7-3 and TRBJ2-3; TRBD2 agrees at 12 bases. The germline CDR1 and CDR2 sequences are SGHTA and FQGTGA. The CDR3 loop spans 17 amino acids. Germline trimming cut 3 bases from V and 5 bases from J; bases unmatched to any gene: 9.

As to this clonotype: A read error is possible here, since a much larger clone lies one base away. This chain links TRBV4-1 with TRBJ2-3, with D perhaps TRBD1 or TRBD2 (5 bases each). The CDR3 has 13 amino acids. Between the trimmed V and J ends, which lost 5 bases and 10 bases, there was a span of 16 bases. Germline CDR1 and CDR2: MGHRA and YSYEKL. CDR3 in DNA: TGCGCCAGCAGCTACGAACAGGAGGATGCGCAGTATTTT. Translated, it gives CASSYEQEDAQYF.

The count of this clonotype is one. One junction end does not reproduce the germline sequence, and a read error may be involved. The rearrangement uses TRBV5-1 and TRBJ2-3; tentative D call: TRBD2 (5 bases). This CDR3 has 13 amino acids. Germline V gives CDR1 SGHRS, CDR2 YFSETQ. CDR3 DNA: TGCGCCAACAGCTTGGCGGTGGGAGATACGCGGTATTTT. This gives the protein CANSLAVGDTRYF.

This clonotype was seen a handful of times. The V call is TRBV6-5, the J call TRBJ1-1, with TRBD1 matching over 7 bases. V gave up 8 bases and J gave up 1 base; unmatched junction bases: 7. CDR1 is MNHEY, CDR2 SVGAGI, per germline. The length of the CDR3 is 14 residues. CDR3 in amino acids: CASYRGAGNTEAFF. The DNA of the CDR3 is TGTGCCAGCTACAGGGGCGCGGGGAACACTGAAGCTTTCTTT.

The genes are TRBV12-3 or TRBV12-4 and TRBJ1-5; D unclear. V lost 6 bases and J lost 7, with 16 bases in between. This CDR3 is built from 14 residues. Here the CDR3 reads CASSPDNPRQPQHF. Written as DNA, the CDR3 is TGTGCCAGCAGCCCCGATAACCCAAGGCAGCCCCAGCATTTT.